A selection of T cell receptor beta chains follows, all from one sample in a study of Graves' ophthalmopathy and Graves' hyperthyroidism. MiXCR was run by TCRdb on the multiplex PCR reads, yielding one entry per CDR3 protein. The sample consists of approximately 50,000 distinct CDR3 sequences, 50% of them appearing once. Sequenced material: peripheral blood. These receptor sequences come from an adult man with Graves' ophthalmopathy. Both conserved end residues are part of each CDR3.

v_call: TRBV10-3
j_call: TRBJ2-7
cdr3_aa: CAPATEGTGVYEQYF

v_call: TRBV12-3/TRBV12-4
j_call: TRBJ2-7
cdr3_aa: CASSRAPSGIAYEQYF

v_call: TRBV10-3
j_call: TRBJ2-1
cdr3_aa: CAISKGDRAGTYNEQFF

v_call: TRBV24-1
j_call: TRBJ2-1
cdr3_aa: CATSDRTSGSYNEQFF

v_call: TRBV7-9
j_call: TRBJ2-7
cdr3_aa: CASSLGGRNVYEQYF

v_call: TRBV2
j_call: TRBJ1-6
cdr3_aa: CASGGGGNNSPLHF

v_call: TRBV20-1
j_call: TRBJ2-1
cdr3_aa: CSARYPGLAGETEQFF

v_call: TRBV7-2
j_call: TRBJ1-4
cdr3_aa: CASSLIVRRGCNEKLFF

v_call: TRBV20-1
j_call: TRBJ1-1
cdr3_aa: CSARSGQGDTEAFF

v_call: TRBV29-1
j_call: TRBJ2-5
cdr3_aa: CSATKGGETQYF

v_call: TRBV7-9
j_call: TRBJ2-1
cdr3_aa: CASSGWWLAGVDEQFF

v_call: TRBV28
j_call: TRBJ1-1
cdr3_aa: CASSPGLGSEAFF

v_call: TRBV11-2
j_call: TRBJ1-2
cdr3_aa: CASSLGEQRTGYTF

v_call: TRBV7-8
j_call: TRBJ2-3
cdr3_aa: CASSPWTTTDTQYF

v_call: TRBV7-2
j_call: TRBJ1-5
cdr3_aa: CASSLGAGRIQETQHF

v_call: TRBV12-3/TRBV12-4
j_call: TRBJ2-3
cdr3_aa: CASSDSTSGGTDTQYF

v_call: TRBV4-1
j_call: TRBJ1-3
cdr3_aa: CASSQGHGNTIYF

v_call: TRBV28
j_call: TRBJ2-3
cdr3_aa: CASTRSSVTDTQYF

v_call: TRBV24-1
j_call: TRBJ2-7
cdr3_aa: CATSDTSGTSGHYEQYF

v_call: TRBV2
j_call: TRBJ2-3
cdr3_aa: CASSAPGLTLTDTQYF

v_call: TRBV12-3/TRBV12-4
j_call: TRBJ2-5
cdr3_aa: CASSPSDRGSGTQYF

v_call: TRBV20-1
j_call: TRBJ2-5
cdr3_aa: CSARPWTGVKETQYF

v_call: TRBV20-1
j_call: TRBJ1-1
cdr3_aa: CSAHRGANTEAFF

v_call: TRBV6-6
j_call: TRBJ2-7
cdr3_aa: CASSYSFSTNYEQYF

v_call: TRBV20-1
j_call: TRBJ2-3
cdr3_aa: CSALRTGGADTQYF

v_call: TRBV14
j_call: TRBJ2-3
cdr3_aa: CASSPSGTSTDTQYF

v_call: TRBV6-6
j_call: TRBJ1-6
cdr3_aa: CASKGKRAPLHF

v_call: TRBV19
j_call: TRBJ1-5
cdr3_aa: CASRRQGSSGQPQHF

v_call: TRBV6-1
j_call: TRBJ2-5
cdr3_aa: CASSESGAGWETQYF

v_call: TRBV2
j_call: TRBJ1-5
cdr3_aa: CASSVRTGGGPQHF

v_call: TRBV27
j_call: TRBJ2-2
cdr3_aa: CASTGQYTGELFF

v_call: TRBV2
j_call: TRBJ2-3
cdr3_aa: CASKEQGIGSNEQYF

v_call: TRBV10-3
j_call: TRBJ2-5
cdr3_aa: CAISEGAWGGETQYF

v_call: TRBV27
j_call: TRBJ2-7
cdr3_aa: CASRGQGTTSYEQYF

v_call: TRBV20-1
j_call: TRBJ2-1
cdr3_aa: CSARGDSYSGLLSYNEQFF

v_call: TRBV2
j_call: TRBJ1-2
cdr3_aa: CASSSGTSGDVGVYGYTF

v_call: TRBV4-1
j_call: TRBJ2-1
cdr3_aa: CASSQTGSTYNEQFF

v_call: TRBV5-1
j_call: TRBJ2-7
cdr3_aa: CASPWTGTFEQYF

v_call: TRBV7-9
j_call: TRBJ2-3
cdr3_aa: CASRRSGRMMGTDTQYF

v_call: TRBV28
j_call: TRBJ2-3
cdr3_aa: CASSSSVPDTQYF

v_call: TRBV5-1
j_call: TRBJ2-2
cdr3_aa: CASSPETSSGALFF

v_call: TRBV9
j_call: TRBJ1-1
cdr3_aa: CASSVQGGTEAFF

v_call: TRBV6-4
j_call: TRBJ1-2
cdr3_aa: CASSDTGNGYTF

v_call: TRBV20-1
j_call: TRBJ1-1
cdr3_aa: CSASRLTGRTEAFF

v_call: TRBV20-1
j_call: TRBJ1-1
cdr3_aa: CSARILGENTEAFF

v_call: TRBV20-1
j_call: TRBJ2-5
cdr3_aa: CSARDDRGRPLGETQYF